Sequencing of this TCR beta chain was carried out in a study of beta chain features in type 1 diabetes. This clone has a handful of counts. Expressed TCRB transcripts got sequenced, as all isolated RNA was reverse transcribed. Libraries were prepared by immunoSEQ multiplex PCR; TCRdb keeps only in-frame clonotypes and omits some of them. Found here are about 350,000 clones, about 19% of them singletons; the top ten hold 0.035% to 0.05%. This CDR3 contains 17 residues. V was clipped by 1 base and J by 2 bases, with 15 bases between them. CDR1 is SGHDN, CDR2 FVKESK, per germline. The chain combines TRBV14 with TRBJ2-1; tentatively, D is TRBD2 (6 bases). The receptor comes from a woman under 30 in good health. Sequencing was done on a sample of naive CD4+ T cells from blood. In nucleotides, the CDR3 is TGTGCCAGCAGCCAAGTTTGGGGGACTCAAGCCTACAATGAGCAGTTCTTC. Its protein is CASSQVWGTQAYNEQFF. The full variable domain, its missing parts supplied by reference TRBV14 and TRBJ2-1, is EAGVTQFPSHSVIEKGQTVTLRCDPISGHDNLYWYRRVMGKEIKFLLHFVKESKQDESGMPNNRFLAERTGGTYSTLKVQPAELEDSGVYFCASSQVWGTQAYNEQFFGPGTRLTVL.